This T cell receptor (beta chain) came from a study of shared clonotypes between healthy human individuals. Study information: Donor composition was two women and a few men, aged 18 to 49. Donors had three CD4 naive, three CD4 memory, two CD8 naive and one CD8 memory plate apiece.

Sequenced by immunoSEQ multiplex PCR; TCRdb stores in-frame clones only, minus some. The data show about a million clones, 65% to 80% seen once. CDR3 length equals 13 residues. Looked up from germline, CDR1 is MNHNY and CDR2 is SVGAGI (reference sequence). V gave up 5 bases and J gave up 4 bases, with 11 bases separating them. The material sequenced was memory CD4+ T cells sorted from blood. Specified subset: CD45RA-negative fraction. The V call is TRBV6-6, the J call TRBJ1-2; D is undetermined. The sequence came from a man between 18 and 35 years old in good health. In DNA, the CDR3 is TGTGCCAGCAGTGACCAAACTATCTATGGCTACACCTTC. It yields the protein CASSDQTIYGYTF.